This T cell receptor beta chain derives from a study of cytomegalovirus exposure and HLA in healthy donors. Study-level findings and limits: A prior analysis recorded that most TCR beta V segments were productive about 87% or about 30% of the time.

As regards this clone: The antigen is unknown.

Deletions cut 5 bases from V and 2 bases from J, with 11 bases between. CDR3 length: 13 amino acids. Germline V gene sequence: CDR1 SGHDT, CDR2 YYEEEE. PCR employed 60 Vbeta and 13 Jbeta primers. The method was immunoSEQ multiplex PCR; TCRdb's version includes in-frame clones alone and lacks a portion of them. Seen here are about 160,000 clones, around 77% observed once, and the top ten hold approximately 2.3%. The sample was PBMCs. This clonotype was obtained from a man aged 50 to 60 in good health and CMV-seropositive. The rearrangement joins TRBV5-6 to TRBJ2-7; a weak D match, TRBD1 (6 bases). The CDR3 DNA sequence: TGTGCCAGCAGTCAGGGGTCCCCCTACGAGCAGTACTTC. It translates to CASSQGSPYEQYF.